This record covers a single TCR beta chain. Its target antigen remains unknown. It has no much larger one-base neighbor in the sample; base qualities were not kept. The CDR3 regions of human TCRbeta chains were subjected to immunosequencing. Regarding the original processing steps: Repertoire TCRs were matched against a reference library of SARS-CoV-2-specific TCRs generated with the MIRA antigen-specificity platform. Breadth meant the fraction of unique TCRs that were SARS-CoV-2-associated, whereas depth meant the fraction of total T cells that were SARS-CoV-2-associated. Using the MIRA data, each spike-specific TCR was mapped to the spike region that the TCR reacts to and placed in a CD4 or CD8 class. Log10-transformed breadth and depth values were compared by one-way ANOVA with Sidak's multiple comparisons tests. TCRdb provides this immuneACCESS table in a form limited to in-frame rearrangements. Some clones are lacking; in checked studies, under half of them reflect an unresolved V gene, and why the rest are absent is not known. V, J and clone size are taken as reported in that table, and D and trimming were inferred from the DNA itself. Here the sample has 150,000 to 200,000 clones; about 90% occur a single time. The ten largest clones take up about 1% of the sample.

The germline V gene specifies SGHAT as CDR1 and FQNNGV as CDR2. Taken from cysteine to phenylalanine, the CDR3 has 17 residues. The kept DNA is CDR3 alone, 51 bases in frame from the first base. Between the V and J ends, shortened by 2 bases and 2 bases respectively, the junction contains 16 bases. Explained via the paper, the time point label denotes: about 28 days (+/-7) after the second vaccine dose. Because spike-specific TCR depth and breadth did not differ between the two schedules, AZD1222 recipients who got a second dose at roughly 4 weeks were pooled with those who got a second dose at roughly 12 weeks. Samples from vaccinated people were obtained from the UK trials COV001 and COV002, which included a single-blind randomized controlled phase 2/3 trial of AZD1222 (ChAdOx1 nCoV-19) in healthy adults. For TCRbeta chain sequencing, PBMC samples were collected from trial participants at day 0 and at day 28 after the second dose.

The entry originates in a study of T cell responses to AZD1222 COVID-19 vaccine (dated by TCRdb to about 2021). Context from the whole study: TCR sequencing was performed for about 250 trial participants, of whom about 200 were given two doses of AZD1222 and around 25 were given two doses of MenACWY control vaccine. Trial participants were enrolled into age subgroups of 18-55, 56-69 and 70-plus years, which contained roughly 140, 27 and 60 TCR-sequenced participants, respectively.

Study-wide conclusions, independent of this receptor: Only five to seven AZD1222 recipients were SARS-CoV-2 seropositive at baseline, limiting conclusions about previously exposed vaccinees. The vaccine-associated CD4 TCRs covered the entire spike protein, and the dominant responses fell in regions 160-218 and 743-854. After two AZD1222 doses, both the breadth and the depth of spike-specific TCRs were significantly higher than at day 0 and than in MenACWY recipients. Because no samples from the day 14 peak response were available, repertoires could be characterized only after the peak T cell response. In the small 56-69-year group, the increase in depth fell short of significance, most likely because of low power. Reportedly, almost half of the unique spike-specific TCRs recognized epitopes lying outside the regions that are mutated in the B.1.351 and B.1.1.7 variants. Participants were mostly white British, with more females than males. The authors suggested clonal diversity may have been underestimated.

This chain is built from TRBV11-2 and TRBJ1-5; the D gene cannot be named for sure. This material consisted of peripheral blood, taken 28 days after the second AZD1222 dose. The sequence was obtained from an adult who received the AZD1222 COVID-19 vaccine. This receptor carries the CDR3 CASSLIGPPVGNQPQHF. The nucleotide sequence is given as TGTGCCAGCAGCTTAATTGGGCCACCGGTAGGCAATCAGCCCCAGCATTTT.